This T cell receptor beta chain stems from a study of blood T cell repertoires in COVID-19. Study details: T cells, B-cell-depleted T cells, or PBMCs supplied cDNA or gDNA.

This table comes from immunoSEQ multiplex PCR, and its TCRdb copy is limited to in-frame clones, with some not included. The sample includes around 100,000 clones, 88% of them seen just once. This clonotype originated in a woman aged 60 to 75 with acute or convalescent COVID-19. The sample consisted of peripheral blood.

The CDR3 region has the DNA TGTGCCGCGGGACAGGGTAACTATGGCTACACCTTC. Translating gives CAAGQGNYGYTF. The chain combines TRBV3-1 (or the pseudogene TRBV3-2) with TRBJ1-2; 9 bases are a match to TRBD1. Germline V CDR1 and CDR2: LGHDT, YNNKEL (reference sequence). Unmatched junction bases numbered 2, after V lost 11 bases and J lost 1 base. The CDR3 has 12 residues.